Listed below are T cell receptor beta chains from one sample, sequenced in a study of Tregs in tolerant kidney transplant recipients. Some clones are missing from TCRdb's copy, which holds only in-frame ones; the method was immunoSEQ multiplex PCR. Of roughly 250,000 clones in the sample, roughly four fifths were seen once. Source material: CD4+ T cells from blood. Every receptor here comes from a human donor in good health. The CDR3 runs from the conserved cysteine through the conserved F or W. Each record gives: D gene, J gene, clone size, V gene, CDR3 protein, CDR3 DNA. A D gene is named only where the DNA matches it firmly. Clone size is stated in some rows and not others, as once, few, many or a class when expanded.

TRBD1 | TRBJ2-7 | few | TRBV6-1 | CASTGQSNYEQYF | TGTGCCAGCACGGGACAGAGCAACTACGAGCAGTACTTC
TRBD2 | TRBJ2-7 | NA | TRBV27 | CASRRGLAATYEQYF | TGTGCCAGCAGGCGGGGACTAGCTGCAACCTACGAGCAGTACTTC
NA | TRBJ2-5 | NA | TRBV27 | CASSPYTPPGYGRSQETQYF | TGTGCCAGCAGTCCTTATACCCCCCCGGGTTACGGGAGATCCCAAGAGACCCAGTACTTC
NA | TRBJ1-4 | NA | TRBV2 | CASRPSEGLGEKLFF | TGTGCCAGCAGGCCATCTGAGGGGCTCGGAGAAAAACTGTTTTTT
TRBD2 | TRBJ2-5 | NA | TRBV5-4 | CASSLGGGQETQYF | TGTGCCAGCAGCTTAGGCGGGGGCCAAGAGACCCAGTACTTC
NA | TRBJ1-4 | NA | TRBV18 | CASSPGSGEEKLFF | TGTGCCAGCTCACCAGGATCGGGAGAGGAAAAACTGTTTTTT
TRBD1 | TRBJ2-1 | NA | TRBV7-9 | CASSLTGSSYNEQFF | TGTGCCAGCAGCCTGACAGGGAGCTCCTACAATGAGCAGTTCTTC
NA | TRBJ2-1 | NA | TRBV5-4 | CASSLDRQGNEQFF | TGTGCCAGCAGCTTGGATCGGCAGGGCAATGAGCAGTTCTTC
NA | TRBJ2-7 | NA | TRBV6-4 | CASSGFQAYEQYF | TGTGCCAGCAGTGGGTTTCAGGCCTACGAGCAGTACTTC
NA | TRBJ2-7 | NA | TRBV6-5 | CASSYSLSVSYEQYF | TGTGCCAGCAGTTACTCGCTTTCAGTCTCCTACGAGCAGTACTTC
TRBD1 | TRBJ1-6 | NA | TRBV5-5 | CASSPTRQGATYNSPLHF | TGTGCCAGCAGCCCGACCCGACAGGGGGCAACCTATAATTCACCCCTCCACTTT
NA | TRBJ2-7 | NA | TRBV7-8 | CASSLLGGREQYF | TGTGCCAGCAGCTTACTGGGGGGGCGCGAGCAGTACTTC
NA | TRBJ2-7 | few | TRBV7-9 | CASSPRTEGYEQYF | TGTGCCAGCAGCCCCCGGACAGAGGGCTACGAGCAGTACTTC
NA | TRBJ2-7 | few | TRBV28 | CASRRGRGTYSYEQYF | TGTGCCAGCAGGCGCGGTCGGGGAACGTATTCCTACGAGCAGTACTTC
TRBD2 | TRBJ2-7 | few | TRBV4-1 | CASSQARGAGGLYEQYF | TGCGCCAGCAGCCAAGCCCGAGGAGCGGGGGGGCTGTACGAGCAGTACTTC
NA | TRBJ2-2 | few | TRBV30 | CAWSVGGTNTGELFF | TGTGCCTGGAGTGTGGGGGGCACGAACACCGGGGAGCTGTTTTTT
NA | TRBJ1-6 | NA | TRBV6-5 | CASSYSPAETNSPLHF | TGTGCCAGCAGTTACTCCCCGGCGGAAACCAATTCACCCCTCCACTTT
NA | TRBJ2-3 | NA | TRBV18 | CASSPLGTDTQYF | TGTGCCAGCTCACCACTTGGCACAGATACGCAGTATTTT
NA | TRBJ2-3 | NA | TRBV5-1 | CASSFTGTGADTQYF | TGCGCCAGCAGCTTTACAGGGACCGGGGCAGATACGCAGTATTTT
NA | TRBJ2-1 | NA | TRBV30 | CAWSGSGPSSYNEQFF | TGTGCCTGGAGTGGTTCGGGCCCATCCTCCTACAATGAGCAGTTCTTC
TRBD1 | TRBJ1-5 | few | TRBV4-1 | CASSQAPLTGVGQPQHF | TGCGCCAGCAGCCAAGCTCCTCTTACAGGGGTTGGGCAGCCCCAGCATTTT
TRBD1 | TRBJ1-2 | NA | TRBV18 | CASSPGTVIANYGYTF | TGTGCCAGCTCTCCCGGGACAGTAATCGCAAACTATGGCTACACCTTC
TRBD2 | TRBJ2-1 | NA | TRBV4-1 | CASSQEATSGSSYNEQFF | TGCGCCAGCAGCCAAGAGGCGACTAGCGGGAGTTCCTACAATGAGCAGTTCTTC
TRBD1 | TRBJ1-6 | NA | TRBV19 | CASRAGGRSYNSPLHF | TGTGCCAGTAGGGCAGGGGGCAGGTCCTATAATTCACCCCTCCACTTT
NA | TRBJ2-7 | NA | TRBV15 | CATSRDQGYEQYF | TGTGCCACCAGCAGAGATCAGGGGTACGAGCAGTACTTC
TRBD1 | TRBJ1-2 | NA | TRBV4-2 | CASSQATGDWDGYTF | TGTGCCAGCAGCCAAGCCACAGGGGATTGGGATGGCTACACCTTC
NA | TRBJ2-1 | NA | TRBV2 | CASSEKGKQFF | TGTGCCAGCAGTGAAAAAGGGAAGCAGTTCTTC
TRBD2 | TRBJ2-7 | NA | TRBV27 | CASSRGLAGGPYEQYF | TGTGCCAGCAGCCGCGGACTAGCGGGAGGGCCATACGAGCAGTACTTC
TRBD1 | TRBJ1-3 | NA | TRBV6-6 | CASSYPRGPGNTIYF | TGTGCCAGCAGTTACCCCAGGGGGCCCGGAAACACCATATATTTT
NA | TRBJ1-2 | NA | TRBV6-5 | CASSYSRVGYTF | TGTGCCAGCAGTTACTCCCGTGTTGGCTACACCTTC
TRBD1 | TRBJ2-3 | NA | TRBV29-1 | CSVGDRTRTTDTQYF | TGCAGCGTCGGGGACAGGACCAGGACCACAGATACGCAGTATTTT
NA | TRBJ2-1 | NA | TRBV7-8 | CASSLYGEAYNEQFF | TGTGCCAGCAGCTTATACGGGGAGGCCTACAATGAGCAGTTCTTC
NA | TRBJ1-2 | NA | TRBV5-5 | CASSLGGNYGYTF | TGTGCCAGCAGCTTAGGGGGAAACTATGGCTACACCTTC
TRBD2 | TRBJ2-1 | NA | TRBV5-4 | CASSSLAGGLANEQFF | TGTGCCAGCAGCTCCCTAGCGGGAGGGCTTGCCAATGAGCAGTTCTTC
TRBD1 | TRBJ1-4 | NA | TRBV4-1 | CASGLGQGWDEKLFF | TGCGCCAGCGGCCTAGGACAGGGCTGGGATGAAAAACTGTTTTTT
TRBD2 | TRBJ2-1 | NA | TRBV15 | CATSRVLAGNEQFF | TGTGCCACCAGCAGAGTGCTAGCGGGCAATGAGCAGTTCTTC
NA | TRBJ1-2 | NA | TRBV19 | CASSMLGNAYGYTF | TGTGCCAGTAGTATGCTCGGGAACGCCTATGGCTACACCTTC
NA | TRBJ2-2 | NA | TRBV15 | CATSRVRTPPGELFF | TGTGCCACCAGCAGGGTCCGAACTCCCCCCGGGGAGCTGTTTTTT
NA | TRBJ2-1 | NA | TRBV20-1 | CSGVATNEQFF | TGCAGTGGCGTAGCGACCAATGAGCAGTTCTTC
NA | TRBJ2-7 | NA | TRBV27 | CASSLSSVTLGDEQYF | TGTGCCAGCAGTTTATCTTCGGTTACATTAGGGGACGAGCAGTACTTC
NA | TRBJ2-4 | NA | TRBV9 | CASSVGQKGLAKNIQYF | TGTGCCAGCAGCGTAGGTCAAAAGGGGCTAGCCAAAAACATTCAGTACTTC
TRBD2 | TRBJ2-3 | NA | TRBV10-3 | CATGLAGDLDTQYF | TGTGCCACCGGACTAGCGGGAGATCTAGATACGCAGTATTTT
TRBD1 | TRBJ1-1 | NA | TRBV29-1 | CSVTGVHTEAFF | TGCAGCGTTACAGGGGTTCACACTGAAGCTTTCTTT
TRBD2 | TRBJ2-1 | once | TRBV11-2 | CASSLVLTSGEQFF | TGTGCCAGCAGCTTAGTCTTGACTAGCGGTGAGCAGTTCTTC
NA | TRBJ2-7 | NA | TRBV4-1 | CASSQEGGEYEQYF | TGCGCCAGCAGCCAAGAGGGCGGGGAATACGAGCAGTACTTC
NA | TRBJ1-2 | NA | TRBV6-5 | CASRLKGGVYGYTF | TGTGCCAGCAGACTAAAAGGGGGAGTCTATGGCTACACCTTC
TRBD2 | TRBJ2-1 | few | TRBV7-9 | CASSYGTSSEQFF | TGTGCCAGCAGCTACGGGACTAGCAGTGAGCAGTTCTTC
NA | TRBJ2-7 | NA | TRBV5-1 | CASSLGPEPSSYEQYF | TGCGCCAGCAGCTTGGGTCCGGAGCCCTCCTCCTACGAGCAGTACTTC
TRBD1 | TRBJ2-5 | few | TRBV6-5 | CASRPDRGQEETQYF | TGTGCCAGCAGACCGGACAGGGGGCAGGAAGAGACCCAGTACTTC